These 23 T cell receptor beta chains share one sample of origin, sequenced in a study of blood T cell repertoires in COVID-19. Using immunoSEQ multiplex PCR, the repertoire was profiled, and TCRdb retains in-frame clones only, with some absent. Of around 200,000 clones listed, around 85% are singletons. Specimen: peripheral blood. The receptors shown here come from a man between 60 and 75 years old with acute or convalescent COVID-19.

This chain joins TRBV5-8 and TRBJ2-3; no clear D. Germline V gene lookup returns CDR1 SGHTS and CDR2 YDEGEE. The CDR3 has 15 amino acids. Trimming removed 2 bases from V and 4 bases from J, with 14 bases in between. CDR3 sequence (DNA): TGTGCCAGCAGCTTCCAAGCGATTCGGGCAGATACGCAGTATTTT. As protein: CASSFQAIRADTQYF.

The count of this clone is one. The chain carries TRBV7-9 and TRBJ2-5; possible D gene TRBD1, 6 bases. The ends were cut back, 5 bases at V and 5 bases at J, with 30 bases in the middle. CDR3 length: 19 amino acids. Germline CDR1 reads SEHNR; CDR2 reads FQNEAQ (reference sequence). The DNA for the CDR3 is TGTGCCAGCAGCCAAGCCGTGAATGGGCCTACAGGGTGGGTCGAGACCCAGTACTTC. Protein sequence: CASSQAVNGPTGWVETQYF.

V is TRBV6-5 and J is TRBJ2-3, with TRBD2 identical over 8 bases. The CDR3 has 15 residues. Trimming at V came to 7 bases and at J to 2 bases, leaving 8 bases not matched to a gene. Germline lookup yields CDR1 MNHEY and CDR2 SVGAGI. CDR3 loop: CASNQRESVTDTQYF. CDR3 coding DNA: TGTGCCAGCAATCAGCGGGAGTCGGTCACAGATACGCAGTATTTT.

This chain connects TRBV3-1 (or the pseudogene TRBV3-2) to TRBJ2-1; TRBD2 matches 7 bases. The CDR3 is 16 amino acids. The junction had 4 bases not matched to a gene; V was cut back by 0 bases and J by 2 bases. Germline V gives CDR1 LGHDT, CDR2 YNNKEL (reference sequence). The CDR3 is CASSQDWGGAYNEQFF. CDR3 nucleotides: TGTGCCAGCAGCCAAGATTGGGGGGGAGCCTACAATGAGCAGTTCTTC.

V usage is TRBV19 and J usage is TRBJ2-1; D is perhaps TRBD1 (6 bases). The V gene lost 5 bases and the J gene lost 8 bases, with 16 bases spanning the gap. Germline CDR1 and CDR2: LNHDA and SQIVND (reference sequence). The CDR3 runs to 14 residues. The CDR3 DNA sequence: TGTGCCAGTAGTCGAAAACAGGGATGGGATGAGCAGTTCTTC. Translation: CASSRKQGWDEQFF.

The rearrangement uses TRBV3-1 (or the pseudogene TRBV3-2) and TRBJ2-1; 9 nucleotides line up with TRBD1. This CDR3 region has 15 residues. Trimming took 4 bases from V and 7 from J; bases not matched to a gene: 8. Germline assignment: CDR1 LGHDT and CDR2 YNNKEL (reference sequence). As DNA, the CDR3 is TGTGCCAGCAGCCCACCGACAGGGGGAACGAATGAGCAGTTCTTC. Amino acids: CASSPPTGGTNEQFF.

This chain connects TRBV6-2 or TRBV6-3 to TRBJ2-1; D is undetermined. There are 14 residues in the CDR3. Germline CDR1 reads MNHEY; CDR2 reads SVGEGT. Trimming shortened V by 5 bases and J by 5 bases, and 13 bases separated the two germline ends. Here the CDR3 DNA reads TGTGCCAGCAGTCTTCCGACTGTAAACAATGAGCAGTTCTTC. It codes for CASSLPTVNNEQFF.

The chain uses TRBV19 and TRBJ1-5; tentatively, D is TRBD1 (6 bases). The CDR3 covers 13 residues. Germline CDR1 reads LNHDA; CDR2 reads SQIVND (reference sequence). Trimming pared 5 bases from V and 11 bases from J, leaving 16 bases between. CDR3 sequence (DNA): TGTGCCAGTAGTCTCACAAGACAGGCCGCCCAGCATTTT. The encoded protein is CASSLTRQAAQHF.

In this sample, this clone turned up once. The V gene is TRBV5-5, the J gene TRBJ2-1; weak D call: TRBD1 (6 bases). The V end was cut by 5 bases, the J end by 3 bases, with 12 bases between. Per the germline V gene, CDR1 is SGHKS and CDR2 is YYEKEE (reference sequence). This CDR3 is 14 amino acids long. The CDR3 loop reads CASRSSGVYNEQFF. The CDR3 DNA sequence: TGTGCCAGCAGGAGTTCAGGGGTCTACAATGAGCAGTTCTTC.

The chain has TRBV27 and TRBJ2-3; TRBD1 might be the D (5 bases). V was pared by 7 bases and J by 0 bases, with 11 bases between. Germline V lookup: CDR1 MNHEY, CDR2 SMNVEV (reference sequence). The CDR3 extends over 14 amino acids. CDR3 protein: CASKGYTSTDTQYF. DNA for the CDR3: TGTGCCAGCAAGGGGTACACTAGCACAGATACGCAGTATTTT.

V gene TRBV19 combines with J gene TRBJ1-5, with unresolved D. This CDR3 is built from 13 residues. Germline V gives CDR1 LNHDA, CDR2 SQIVND (reference sequence). Trimming left V 4 bases short and J 5 bases short, with 9 bases between. The CDR3 nucleotides are TGTGCCAGTAGTAAGGACGGGGATCAGCCCCAGCATTTT. Translated: CASSKDGDQPQHF.

CDR3 nucleotide sequence: TGTGCCAGCAGTGAAGCGCGGGACGGGAGCTATGGCTACACCTTC. This translates into CASSEARDGSYGYTF. This sequence joins TRBV2 and TRBJ1-2; weak D call: TRBD1 (5 bases). The CDR3 is 15 amino acids. Between the trimmed V and J ends, which lost 0 bases and 4 bases, there was a span of 12 bases. Germline V gives CDR1 SNHLY, CDR2 FYNNEI.

The chain employs TRBV5-6 and TRBJ2-7; D gene unclear. The CDR3 spans 14 residues. CDR1 is SGHDT and CDR2 is YYEEEE in the germline V gene. V was shortened by 0 bases and J by 0 bases, with 7 bases between the two germline ends. CDR3 nucleotide sequence: TGTGCCAGCAGCTTGGGACTGCTCTCCTACGAGCAGTACTTC. Protein product: CASSLGLLSYEQYF.

This clone was counted between two and nine times. The rearrangement uses TRBV6-6 and TRBJ1-6, with TRBD1 matching 12 bases. V gave up 6 bases and J gave up 4 bases; unmatched junction bases: 19. The CDR3 length is 21 residues. Germline assignment: CDR1 MNHNY and CDR2 SVGAGI (reference sequence). Written as DNA, the CDR3 is TGTGCCAGCAGCCACCGGGACAGGGGGCTACTACCCCCAATATATAATTCACCCCTCCACTTT. The encoded protein is CASSHRDRGLLPPIYNSPLHF.

This clone was found a few times. V gene TRBV5-1 combines with J gene TRBJ1-1; unclear D gene. With 2 bases removed from V and 0 bases from J, the gap between germline ends came to 8 bases. The CDR3 has 14 residues. Germline CDR1 and CDR2: SGHRS and YFSETQ. CDR3 region: CASSFGRMNTEAFF. In DNA form, the CDR3 reads TGCGCCAGCAGCTTCGGTAGAATGAACACTGAAGCTTTCTTT.

The rearrangement joins TRBV10-1 to TRBJ1-5; 10 nucleotides align to TRBD1. Germline trimming cut 10 bases from V and 7 bases from J; bases unmatched to any gene: 7. Germline CDR1 and CDR2: WNHNN and SYGVQD (reference sequence). The CDR3 sequence is 13 residues long. The DNA for the CDR3 is TGCGCCATCGGGACAGGGGCAGGGCAGCCCCAGCATTTT. Translating it yields CAIGTGAGQPQHF.

This chain uses TRBV10-3 with TRBJ1-1; 10 bases match TRBD1. The CDR3 covers 17 residues. V lost 0 bases to trimming and J lost 1 base; unmatched junction nucleotides: 5. Germline loops: CDR1 ENHRY, CDR2 SYGVKD. The chain's CDR3 is CAISESGTGVKNTEAFF. As DNA, the CDR3 is TGTGCCATCAGTGAGTCCGGGACAGGGGTCAAGAACACTGAAGCTTTCTTT.

The V and J genes are TRBV6-5 and TRBJ1-2; 10 nucleotides match TRBD1. V dropped 6 bases and J dropped 1; count of bases not matched to a gene: 5. The CDR3 covers 15 residues. Germline V gene lookup returns CDR1 MNHEY and CDR2 SVGAGI. The CDR3 sequence is CASSGDRGFNYGYTF. The DNA of the CDR3 is TGTGCCAGCAGCGGGGACAGGGGTTTTAACTATGGCTACACCTTC.

The chain links TRBV28 to TRBJ1-2; D is possibly TRBD1 (5 bases). The germline V and J ends were trimmed by 10 bases and 2 bases, with 14 bases remaining between them. Germline CDR1 reads MDHEN; CDR2 reads SYDVKM. The CDR3 covers 13 residues. In DNA, the CDR3 is TGTGCCACAAGAAGCGGGGGAAACTATGGCTACACCTTC. Translated: CATRSGGNYGYTF.

This clone was seen a few times. The genes are TRBV6-5 and TRBJ2-1; D perhaps matches TRBD2 (5 bases). This CDR3 has 12 amino acids. Trimming pared 10 bases from V and 12 bases from J, leaving 19 bases between. CDR1 is MNHEY, CDR2 SVGAGI, per germline. The CDR3 protein is CATTKEARVQFF. CDR3 DNA sequence: TGTGCCACCACTAAGGAGGCTCGGGTGCAGTTCTTC.

This clone was seen just once. This chain joins TRBV28 and TRBJ1-2, with a possible D match to TRBD1 (5 bases). The germline CDR1 and CDR2 sequences are MDHEN and SYDVKM. Between the trimmed V and J ends, which lost 8 bases and 1 base, there was a span of 14 bases. The CDR3 is 14 residues long. The CDR3 nucleotides are TGTGCCAGCCGACCGGGGGGGGATAACTATGGCTACACCTTC. It is translated as CASRPGGDNYGYTF.

This clone was detected once. The rearrangement links TRBV6-5 to TRBJ1-5; possibly TRBD1 for D (5 bases). CDR3 length equals 15 residues. V gave up 9 bases and J gave up 0 bases, with 15 bases separating them. CDR1 is MNHEY, CDR2 SVGAGI, per germline. The DNA for the CDR3 is TGTGCCAGTAAGGTGGAGGGGAATAGCAATCAGCCCCAGCATTTT. As protein: CASKVEGNSNQPQHF.

This CDR3 reads CASSLGGGGPETQYF. The CDR3 DNA sequence: TGTGCCAGCAGCTTAGGGGGGGGTGGGCCTGAGACCCAGTACTTC. The chain combines TRBV7-2 with TRBJ2-5, with 7 bases lining up with TRBD2. The CDR3 sequence is 15 residues long. Germline CDR1 reads SGHTA; CDR2 reads FQGNSA. V gave up 1 base and J gave up 5 bases; unmatched junction bases: 7.